The sequence of this T cell receptor (beta chain) was determined in a study of cytomegalovirus exposure and HLA in healthy donors. The PCR ran on 60 Vbeta and 13 Jbeta primers. In the original processing: In a later analysis, around 10 million of around 75 million unique beta chains occurred in at least two donors. Here immunoSEQ multiplex PCR was the method, and the copy in TCRdb shows in-frame clones only, minus some. Clone size and V and J calls were adopted from that table, with D and trimming inferred from the DNA. The table has roughly 60,000 clones, roughly four fifths seen once. Study results and limitations: Associated with cytomegalovirus, according to the listing, were some 180 TCR beta chains. In an earlier analysis, in 540 or so donors, most V segments appeared productive either ~87% or ~30% of the time. Later analysis indicated greater clonal expansion among HLA-associated TCR beta chains than among equally common other chains.

Comments on this clone: Its antigen is undetermined.

The J segment lost 5 bases and the V segment lost 3 bases, leaving 7 bases of the junction unmatched. Germline lookup yields CDR1 MNHEY and CDR2 SMNVEV (reference sequence). There are 15 residues in the CDR3. The sample was PBMCs. The TCR comes from a man under 40 in good health and CMV-seronegative. V gene TRBV27 combines with J gene TRBJ2-1; 7 bases fit TRBD1. DNA of the CDR3: TGTGCCAGCAGTTTTGGGACAGTACCTAACAATGAGCAGTTCTTC. It specifies CASSFGTVPNNEQFF.